The clone carrying this T cell receptor (beta chain) was recorded a few times. Its antigen is unknown. The V end lost 5 bases, the J end lost 8 bases, and 13 bases lay between the germline ends. The CDR3 totals 14 residues. From germline, CDR1 is ENHRY and CDR2 SYGVKD. TCRdb redid the calling of the 5' RACE reads with MiXCR, one entry per CDR3 protein. The table lists approximately 610,000 distinct CDR3 sequences, roughly a sixth of them singletons. This sample is drawn from a study of T cells after yellow fever vaccination. Study outcomes and limitations: The study re-detected most primary-vaccination clones after the booster (roughly 95% CD4, approximately 88% CD8).

The receptor's source is a man between 18 and 29 years old who received the YFV17D yellow fever vaccine. The chain couples TRBV10-3 to TRBJ1-6; tentatively, D is TRBD1 (6 bases). Material: PBMCs, obtained 5 days after the first yellow fever vaccination. The CDR3 here is CAISTQGGDSPLHF. The DNA for the CDR3 is TGTGCCATCAGTACCCAAGGGGGGGATTCACCCCTCCACTTT.